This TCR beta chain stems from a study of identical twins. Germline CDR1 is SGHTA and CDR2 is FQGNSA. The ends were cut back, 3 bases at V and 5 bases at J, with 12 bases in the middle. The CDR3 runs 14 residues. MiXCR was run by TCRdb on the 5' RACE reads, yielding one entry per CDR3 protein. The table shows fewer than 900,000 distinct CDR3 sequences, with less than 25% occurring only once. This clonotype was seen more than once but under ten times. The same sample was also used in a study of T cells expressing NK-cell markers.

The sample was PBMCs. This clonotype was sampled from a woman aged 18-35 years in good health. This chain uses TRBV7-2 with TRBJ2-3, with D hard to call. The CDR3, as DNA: TGTGCCAGCAGCTTTTGGACGACTGGAGATACGCAGTATTTT. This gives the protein CASSFWTTGDTQYF.